The TCR beta chain under discussion was sequenced for a study of T cells after yellow fever vaccination. This clonotype was detected a few times. Its antigen is unknown. Study findings and constraints: Among primary-vaccination clones, most reappeared after the booster, at approximately 97% for CD4 and roughly 90% for CD8.

TCRdb itself ran the 5' RACE reads through MiXCR, one entry per CDR3 protein. The top ten hold roughly a sixth of the sample, which has approximately 450,000 distinct CDR3 sequences, 18% seen once. V was cut by 3 bases and J by 2 bases, with 17 bases left in between. The CDR3 extends over 18 amino acids. Germline V lookup: CDR1 MGHRA, CDR2 YSYEKL. Sequences were derived from PBMCs, sampled before the yellow fever booster vaccination. The chain couples TRBV4-1 to TRBJ2-6; the D gene is possibly TRBD2 (6 bases). This receptor was taken from a man between 18 and 35 years old who received the YFV17D yellow fever vaccine. This CDR3 reads CASSHPGRWGTGANVLTF. The CDR3 DNA is TGCGCCAGCAGCCATCCCGGGAGATGGGGTACTGGGGCCAACGTCCTGACTTTC.